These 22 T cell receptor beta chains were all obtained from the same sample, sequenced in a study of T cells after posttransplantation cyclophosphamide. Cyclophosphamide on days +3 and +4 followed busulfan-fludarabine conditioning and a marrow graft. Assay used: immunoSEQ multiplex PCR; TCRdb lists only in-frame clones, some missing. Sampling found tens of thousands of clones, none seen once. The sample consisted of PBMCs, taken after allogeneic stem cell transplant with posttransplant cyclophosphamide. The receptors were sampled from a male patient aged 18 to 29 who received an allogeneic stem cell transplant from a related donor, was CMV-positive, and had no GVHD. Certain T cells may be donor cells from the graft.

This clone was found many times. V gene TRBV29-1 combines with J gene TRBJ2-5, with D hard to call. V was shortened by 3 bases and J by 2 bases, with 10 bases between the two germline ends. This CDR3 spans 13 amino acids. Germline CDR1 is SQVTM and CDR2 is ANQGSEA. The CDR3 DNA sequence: TGCAGCGTTGATTTTGACTTTCAAGAGACCCAGTACTTC. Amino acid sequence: CSVDFDFQETQYF.

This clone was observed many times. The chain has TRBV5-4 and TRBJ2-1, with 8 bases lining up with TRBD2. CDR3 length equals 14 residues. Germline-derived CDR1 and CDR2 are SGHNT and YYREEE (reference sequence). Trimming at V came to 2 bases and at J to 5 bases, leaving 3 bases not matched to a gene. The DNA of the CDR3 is TGTGCCAGCAGCTTTAGCGGGACCAACAATGAGCAGTTCTTC. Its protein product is CASSFSGTNNEQFF.

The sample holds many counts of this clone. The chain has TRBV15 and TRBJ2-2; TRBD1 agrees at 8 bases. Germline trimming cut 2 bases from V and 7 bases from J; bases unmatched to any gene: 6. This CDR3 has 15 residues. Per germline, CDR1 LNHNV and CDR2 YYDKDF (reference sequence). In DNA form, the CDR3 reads TGTGCCACCAGCAGATTTGACAGGGGTGGCGGGGAGCTGTTTTTT. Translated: CATSRFDRGGGELFF.

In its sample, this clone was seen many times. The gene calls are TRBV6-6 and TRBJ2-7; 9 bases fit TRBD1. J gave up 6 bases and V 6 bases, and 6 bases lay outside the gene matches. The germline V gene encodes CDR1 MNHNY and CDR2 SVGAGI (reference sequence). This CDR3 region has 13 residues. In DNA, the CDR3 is TGTGCCAGCAGGGCCACAGGGGGCGGCGAGCAGTACTTC. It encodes CASRATGGGEQYF.

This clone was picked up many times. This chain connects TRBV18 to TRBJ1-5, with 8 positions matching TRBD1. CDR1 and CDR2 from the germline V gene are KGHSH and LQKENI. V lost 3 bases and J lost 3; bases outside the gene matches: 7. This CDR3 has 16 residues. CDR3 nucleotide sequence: TGTGCCAGCTCACCTCGGACAGGGTCCTTCAATCAGCCCCAGCATTTT. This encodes CASSPRTGSFNQPQHF.

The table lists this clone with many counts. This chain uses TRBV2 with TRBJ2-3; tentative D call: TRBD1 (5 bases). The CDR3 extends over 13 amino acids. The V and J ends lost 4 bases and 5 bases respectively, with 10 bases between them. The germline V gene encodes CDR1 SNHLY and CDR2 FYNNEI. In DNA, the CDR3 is TGTGCCAGCAGTGTGGTAGGGGAAGATACGCAGTATTTT. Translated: CASSVVGEDTQYF.

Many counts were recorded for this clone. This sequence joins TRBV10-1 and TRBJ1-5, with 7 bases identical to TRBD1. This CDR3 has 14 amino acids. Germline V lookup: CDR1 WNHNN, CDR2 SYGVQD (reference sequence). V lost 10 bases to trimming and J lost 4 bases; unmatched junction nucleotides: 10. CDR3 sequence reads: CAKNDREVNQPQHF. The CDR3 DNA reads TGCGCCAAGAATGACAGGGAAGTAAATCAGCCCCAGCATTTT.

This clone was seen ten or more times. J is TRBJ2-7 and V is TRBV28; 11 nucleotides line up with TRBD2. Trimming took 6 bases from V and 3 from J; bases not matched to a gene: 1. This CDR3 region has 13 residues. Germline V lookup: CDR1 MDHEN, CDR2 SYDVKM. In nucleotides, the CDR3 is TGTGCCAGCAGACTAGCGGGGGTCTACGAGCAGTACTTC. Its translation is CASRLAGVYEQYF.

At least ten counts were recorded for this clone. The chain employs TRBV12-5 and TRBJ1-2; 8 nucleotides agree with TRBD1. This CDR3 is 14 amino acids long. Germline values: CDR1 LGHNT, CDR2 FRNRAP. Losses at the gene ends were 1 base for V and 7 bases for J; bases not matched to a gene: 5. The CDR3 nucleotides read TGTGCTAGTGGTTTGGGTCAGGGGGCGGGTGGCTACACCTTC. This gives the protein CASGLGQGAGGYTF.

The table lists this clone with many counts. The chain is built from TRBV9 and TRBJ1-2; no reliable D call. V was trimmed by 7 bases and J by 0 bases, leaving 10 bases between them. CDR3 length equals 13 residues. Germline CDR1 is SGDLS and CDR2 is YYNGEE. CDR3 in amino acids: CASAPETNYGYTF. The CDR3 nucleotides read TGTGCCAGCGCCCCAGAAACTAACTATGGCTACACCTTC.

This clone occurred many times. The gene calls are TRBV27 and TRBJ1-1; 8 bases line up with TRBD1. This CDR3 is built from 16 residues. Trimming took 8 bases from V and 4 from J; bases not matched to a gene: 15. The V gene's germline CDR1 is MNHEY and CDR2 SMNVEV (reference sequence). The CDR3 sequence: CASAPRERQGITEAFF. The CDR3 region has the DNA TGTGCCAGCGCCCCGCGGGAAAGACAGGGGATCACTGAAGCTTTCTTT.

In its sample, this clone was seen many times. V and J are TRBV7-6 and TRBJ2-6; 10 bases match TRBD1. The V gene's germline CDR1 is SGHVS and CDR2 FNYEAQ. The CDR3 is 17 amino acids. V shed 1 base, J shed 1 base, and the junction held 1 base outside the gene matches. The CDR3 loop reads CASSLGTGGSGANVLTF. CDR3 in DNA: TGTGCCAGCAGCTTAGGGACAGGGGGATCTGGGGCCAACGTCCTGACTTTC.

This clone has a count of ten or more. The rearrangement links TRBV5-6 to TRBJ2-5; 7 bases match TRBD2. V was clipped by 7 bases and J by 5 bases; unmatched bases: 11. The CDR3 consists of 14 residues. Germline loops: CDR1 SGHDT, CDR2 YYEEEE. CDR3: CASSEEGREETQYF. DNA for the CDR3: TGTGCCAGCTCCGAGGAGGGGAGGGAGGAGACCCAGTACTTC.

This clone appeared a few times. CDR3 bases: TGTGCCAGCAGTGACCATGTTGCTGGAGTGGAGACCCAGTACTTC. This gives the protein CASSDHVAGVETQYF. The V and J genes are TRBV25-1 and TRBJ2-5; D is unclear. The CDR3 consists of 15 residues. Germline V CDR1 and CDR2: MGHDK, SYGVNS. Deletions cut 3 bases from V and 5 bases from J, with 16 bases between.

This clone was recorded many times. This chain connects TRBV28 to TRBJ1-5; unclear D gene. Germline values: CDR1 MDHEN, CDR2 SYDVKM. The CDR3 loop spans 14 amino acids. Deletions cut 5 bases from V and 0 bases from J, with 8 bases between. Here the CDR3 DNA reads TGTGCCAGCAGTCTACTTTATAGCAATCAGCCCCAGCATTTT. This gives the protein CASSLLYSNQPQHF.

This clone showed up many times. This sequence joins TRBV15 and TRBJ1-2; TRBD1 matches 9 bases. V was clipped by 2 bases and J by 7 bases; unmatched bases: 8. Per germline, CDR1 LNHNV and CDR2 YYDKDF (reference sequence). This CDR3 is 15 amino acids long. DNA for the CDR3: TGTGCCACCAGCAGACGGACAGGGGAGATTCGTGGCTACACCTTC. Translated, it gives CATSRRTGEIRGYTF.

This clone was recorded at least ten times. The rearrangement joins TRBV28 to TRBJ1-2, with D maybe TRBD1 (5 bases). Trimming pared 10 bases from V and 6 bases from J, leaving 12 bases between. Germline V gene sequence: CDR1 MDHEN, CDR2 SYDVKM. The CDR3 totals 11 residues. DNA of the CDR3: TGTGCCACCCACTCAGGGAATGGCTACACCTTC. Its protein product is CATHSGNGYTF.

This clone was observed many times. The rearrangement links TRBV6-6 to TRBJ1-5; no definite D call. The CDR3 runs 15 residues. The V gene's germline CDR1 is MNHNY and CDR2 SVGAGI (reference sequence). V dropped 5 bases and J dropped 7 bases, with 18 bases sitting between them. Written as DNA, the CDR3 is TGTGCCAGCAGTCACAATGACAATTTTGACCAGCCCCAGCATTTT. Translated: CASSHNDNFDQPQHF.

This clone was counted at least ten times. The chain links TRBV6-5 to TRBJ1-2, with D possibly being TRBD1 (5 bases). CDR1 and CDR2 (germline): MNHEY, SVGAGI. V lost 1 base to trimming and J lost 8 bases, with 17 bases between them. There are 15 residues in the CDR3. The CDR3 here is CASSYFGQYESGYTF. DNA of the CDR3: TGTGCCAGCAGTTACTTTGGACAATATGAAAGCGGCTACACCTTC.

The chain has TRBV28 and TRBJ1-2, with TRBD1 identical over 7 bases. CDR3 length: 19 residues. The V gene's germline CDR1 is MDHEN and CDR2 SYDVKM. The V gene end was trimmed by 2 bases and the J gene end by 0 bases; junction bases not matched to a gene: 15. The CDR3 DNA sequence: TGTGCCAGCAGTTTAACGGGACAGCTAATTGGGGATGCTAACTATGGCTACACCTTC. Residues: CASSLTGQLIGDANYGYTF.

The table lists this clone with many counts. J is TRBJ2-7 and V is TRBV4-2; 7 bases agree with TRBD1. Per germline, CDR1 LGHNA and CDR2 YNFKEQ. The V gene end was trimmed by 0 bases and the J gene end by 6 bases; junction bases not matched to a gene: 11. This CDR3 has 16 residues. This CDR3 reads CASSQDGTGVSREQYF. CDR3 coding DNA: TGTGCCAGCAGCCAAGATGGCACAGGGGTCTCGCGCGAGCAGTACTTC.

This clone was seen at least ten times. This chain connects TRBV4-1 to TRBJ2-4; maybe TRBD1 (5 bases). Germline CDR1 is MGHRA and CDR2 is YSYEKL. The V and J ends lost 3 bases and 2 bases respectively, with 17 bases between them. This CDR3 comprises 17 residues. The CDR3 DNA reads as TGCGCCAGCAGCCACCCCACAGGACCGGGTACCAAAAACATTCAGTACTTC. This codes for CASSHPTGPGTKNIQYF.